This T cell receptor beta chain was identified in a study of blood T cell repertoires in COVID-19. Followed longitudinally, the Seattle patients had been enrolled during active infection. This CDR3 region has 13 residues. Per germline, CDR1 SQVTM and CDR2 ANQGSEA. Trimming took 7 bases from V and 3 from J; bases not matched to a gene: 5. Clones were sequenced by immunoSEQ multiplex PCR, and TCRdb holds only the in-frame ones, with some missing. The repertoire holds 300,000 to 400,000 clones, with over 80% as singletons. The sequence came from a man younger than 45 with COVID-19, enrolled during active disease. The sample taken for sequencing was peripheral blood. This sequence joins TRBV29-1 and TRBJ2-3; TRBD1 matches 9 bases. CDR3 region: CSGGQGNTDTQYF. The DNA of the CDR3 is TGCAGCGGAGGACAGGGGAATACAGATACGCAGTATTTT.